Sequencing of this T cell receptor beta chain was carried out in a study of cytomegalovirus exposure and HLA in healthy donors. The PCR ran on 60 Vbeta and 13 Jbeta primers. Generated by immunoSEQ multiplex PCR, the TCRdb table keeps only in-frame clones and is missing some. In the table there are 150,000 or so clones, around 74% of which are singletons. Study-wide results and limits: After further analysis at a later stage, roughly 15,000 TCR beta sequences were associated with HLA alleles at 0.05 false discovery rate. The study listed roughly 160 cytomegalovirus-associated TCR beta chains. Earlier analysis found most TCR beta V segments productive about 87% or about 30% of the time.

About this clone itself: Its matching antigen is unknown.

Sequencing used PBMCs. The source of this sequence is a man younger than 35 in good health and CMV-seronegative.

The CDR3 nucleotides are TGCGCCAGCAGTGAGGGGTCTAGCGGGGGGGCAACGGTTTACAATGAGCAGTTCTTC. This encodes CASSEGSSGGATVYNEQFF. This sequence joins TRBV10-2 and TRBJ2-1; 12 bases align to TRBD2. This CDR3 spans 19 amino acids. V shed 2 bases and J 4 bases; nucleotides not matched to a gene: 12. Per the germline V gene, CDR1 is WSHSY and CDR2 is SAAADI.